This T cell receptor beta chain emerged from a study of CD4 T cells in relation to SARS-CoV-2 and coronaviruses. Before the COVID-19 pandemic, during about 2010-2018, CD4+ T cells were taken from unexposed donors. The method was immunoSEQ multiplex PCR; TCRdb's version includes in-frame clones alone and lacks a portion of them. The sample holds more than 50,000 clones; 86% are singletons and the top ten take around 1.5%. Germline V gene sequence: CDR1 LNHDA, CDR2 SQIVND (reference sequence). After removal of 6 bases from V and 0 bases from J, the junction contained 10 bases not matched to a gene. The CDR3 runs to 19 residues.

The V and J genes are TRBV19 and TRBJ2-6; 11 nucleotides match TRBD2. This sequence originates from a human donor in good health. The sequencing sample was made of memory CD4+ T cells from PBMCs. The CDR3, as DNA: TGTGCCAGTAGCGAATTCCCGGGACTAGCGGCCTCTGGGGCCAACGTCCTGACTTTC. Translated: CASSEFPGLAASGANVLTF.